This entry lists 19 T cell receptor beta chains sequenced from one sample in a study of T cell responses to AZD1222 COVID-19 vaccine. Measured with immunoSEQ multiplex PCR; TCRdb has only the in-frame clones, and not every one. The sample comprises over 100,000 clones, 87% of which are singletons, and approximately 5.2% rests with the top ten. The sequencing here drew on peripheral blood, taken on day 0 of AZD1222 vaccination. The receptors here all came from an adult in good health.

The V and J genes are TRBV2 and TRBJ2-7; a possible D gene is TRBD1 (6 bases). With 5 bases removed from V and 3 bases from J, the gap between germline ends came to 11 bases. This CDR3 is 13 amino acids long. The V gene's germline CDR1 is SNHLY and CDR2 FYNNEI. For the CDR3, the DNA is TGTGCCAGCAGTAGGGACACGTACTACGAGCAGTACTTC. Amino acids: CASSRDTYYEQYF.

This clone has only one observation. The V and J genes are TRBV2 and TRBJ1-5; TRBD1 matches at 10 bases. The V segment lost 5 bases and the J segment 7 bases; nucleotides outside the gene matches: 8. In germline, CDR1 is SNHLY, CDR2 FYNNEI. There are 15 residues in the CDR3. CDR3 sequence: CASSPETGGRQPQHF. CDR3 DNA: TGTGCCAGCAGTCCGGAGACAGGGGGCCGGCAGCCCCAGCATTTT. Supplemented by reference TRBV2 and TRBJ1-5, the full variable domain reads EPEVTQTPSHQVTQMGQEVILRCVPISNHLYFYWYRQILGQKVEFLVSFYNNEISEKSEIFDDQFSVERPDGSNFTLKIRSTKLEDSAMYFCASSPETGGRQPQHFGDGTRLSIL.

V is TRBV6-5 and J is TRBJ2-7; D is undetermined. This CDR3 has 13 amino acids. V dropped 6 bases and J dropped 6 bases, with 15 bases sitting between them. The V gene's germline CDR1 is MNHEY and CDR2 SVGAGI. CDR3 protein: CASSQFMTGEQYF. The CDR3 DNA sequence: TGTGCCAGCAGCCAATTCATGACCGGCGAGCAGTACTTC.

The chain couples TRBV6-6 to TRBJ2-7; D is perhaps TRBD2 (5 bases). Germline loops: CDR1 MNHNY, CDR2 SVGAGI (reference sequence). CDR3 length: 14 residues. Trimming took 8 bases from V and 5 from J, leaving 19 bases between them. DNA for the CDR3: TGTGCCAGCCGCCTTAGTAGCGTGACACACGAGCAGTACTTC. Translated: CASRLSSVTHEQYF.

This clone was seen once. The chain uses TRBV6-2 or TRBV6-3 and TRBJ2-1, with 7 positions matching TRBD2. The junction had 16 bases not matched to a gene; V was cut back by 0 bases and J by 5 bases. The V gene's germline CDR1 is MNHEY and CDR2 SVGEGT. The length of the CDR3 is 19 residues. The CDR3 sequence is CASSYSASGVRARDNEQFF. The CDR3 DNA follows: TGTGCCAGCAGTTACTCGGCAAGCGGGGTAAGAGCCCGGGACAATGAGCAGTTCTTC.

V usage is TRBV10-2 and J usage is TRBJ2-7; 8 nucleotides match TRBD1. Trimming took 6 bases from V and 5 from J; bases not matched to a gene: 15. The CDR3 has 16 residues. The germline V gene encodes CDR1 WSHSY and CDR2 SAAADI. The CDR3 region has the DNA TGCGCCAGCAGGAAACCAGGACAGGGCGAAGTCCACGAGCAGTACTTC. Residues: CASRKPGQGEVHEQYF.

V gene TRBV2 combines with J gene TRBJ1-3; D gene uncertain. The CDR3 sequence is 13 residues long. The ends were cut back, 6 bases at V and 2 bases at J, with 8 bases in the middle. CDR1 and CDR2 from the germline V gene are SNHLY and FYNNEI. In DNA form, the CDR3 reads TGTGCCAGCAGAAGGAGGGCTGGAAACACCATATATTTT. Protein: CASRRRAGNTIYF. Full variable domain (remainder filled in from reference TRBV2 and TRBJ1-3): EPEVTQTPSHQVTQMGQEVILRCVPISNHLYFYWYRQILGQKVEFLVSFYNNEISEKSEIFDDQFSVERPDGSNFTLKIRSTKLEDSAMYFCASRRRAGNTIYFGEGSWLTVV.

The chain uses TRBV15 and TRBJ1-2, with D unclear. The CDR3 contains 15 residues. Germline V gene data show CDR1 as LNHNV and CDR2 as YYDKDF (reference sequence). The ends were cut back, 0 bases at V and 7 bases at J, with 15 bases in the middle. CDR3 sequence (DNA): TGTGCCACCAGCAGAGATAACAGCCCGACGGCTGGCTACACCTTC. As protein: CATSRDNSPTAGYTF.

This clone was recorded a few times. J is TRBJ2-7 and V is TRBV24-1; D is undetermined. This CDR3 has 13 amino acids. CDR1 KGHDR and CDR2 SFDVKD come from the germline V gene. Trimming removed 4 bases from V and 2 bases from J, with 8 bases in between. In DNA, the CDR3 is TGTGCCACCAGTGAGGGTTTTACCTACGAGCAGTACTTC. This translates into CATSEGFTYEQYF.

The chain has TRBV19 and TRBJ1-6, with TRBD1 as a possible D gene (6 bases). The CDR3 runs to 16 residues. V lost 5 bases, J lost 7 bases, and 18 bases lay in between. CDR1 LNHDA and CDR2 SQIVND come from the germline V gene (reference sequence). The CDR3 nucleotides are TGTGCCAGTAGTGTGGGACACCAAATCACAAATTCACCCCTCCACTTT. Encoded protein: CASSVGHQITNSPLHF.

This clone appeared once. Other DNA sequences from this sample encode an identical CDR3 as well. The DNA for the CDR3 is TGCGCCAGCAGTGTCTCCTACGAGCAGTACTTC. Protein: CASSVSYEQYF. The V call is TRBV10-2, the J call TRBJ2-7; no definite D call. The germline V gene encodes CDR1 WSHSY and CDR2 SAAADI. The CDR3 covers 11 residues. V was cut by 4 bases and J by 0 bases, with 1 base left in between.

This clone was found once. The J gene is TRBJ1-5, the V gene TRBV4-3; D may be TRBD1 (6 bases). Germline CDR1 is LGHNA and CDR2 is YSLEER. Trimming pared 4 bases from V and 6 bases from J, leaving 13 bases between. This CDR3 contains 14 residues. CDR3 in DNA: TGCGCCAGCAGCCGAGGGCGGGGGGCTCAGCCCCAGCATTTT. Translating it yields CASSRGRGAQPQHF.

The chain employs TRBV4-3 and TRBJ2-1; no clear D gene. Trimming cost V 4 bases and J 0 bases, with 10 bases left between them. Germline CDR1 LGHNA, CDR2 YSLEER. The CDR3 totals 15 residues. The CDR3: CASSPKQISYNEQFF. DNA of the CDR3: TGCGCCAGCAGCCCGAAACAGATCTCCTACAATGAGCAGTTCTTC.

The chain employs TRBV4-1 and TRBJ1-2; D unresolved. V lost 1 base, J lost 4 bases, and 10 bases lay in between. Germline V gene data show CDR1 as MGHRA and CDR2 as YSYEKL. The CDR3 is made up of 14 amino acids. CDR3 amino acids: CASSQAAAGYGYTF. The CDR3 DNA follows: TGCGCCAGCAGCCAAGCCGCAGCGGGCTATGGCTACACCTTC.

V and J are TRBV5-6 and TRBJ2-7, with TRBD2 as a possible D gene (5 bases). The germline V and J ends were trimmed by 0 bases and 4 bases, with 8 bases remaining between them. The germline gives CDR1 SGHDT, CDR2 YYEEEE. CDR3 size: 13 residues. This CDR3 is CASSLGGVYEQYF. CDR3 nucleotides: TGTGCCAGCAGCTTGGGGGGAGTTTACGAGCAGTACTTC.

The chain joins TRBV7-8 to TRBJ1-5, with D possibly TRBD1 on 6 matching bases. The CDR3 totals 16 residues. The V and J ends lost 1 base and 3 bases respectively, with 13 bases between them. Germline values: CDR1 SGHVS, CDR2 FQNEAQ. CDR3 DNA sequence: TGTGCCAGCAGCTTAGTCCAGGGGCAAATCAATCAGCCCCAGCATTTT. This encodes CASSLVQGQINQPQHF.

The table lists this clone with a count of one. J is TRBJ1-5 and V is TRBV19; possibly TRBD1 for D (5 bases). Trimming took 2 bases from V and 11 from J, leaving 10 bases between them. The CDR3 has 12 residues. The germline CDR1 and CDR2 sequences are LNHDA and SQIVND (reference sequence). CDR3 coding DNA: TGTGCCAGTAGTATATGGGGCGAGGCCCAGCATTTT. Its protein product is CASSIWGEAQHF.

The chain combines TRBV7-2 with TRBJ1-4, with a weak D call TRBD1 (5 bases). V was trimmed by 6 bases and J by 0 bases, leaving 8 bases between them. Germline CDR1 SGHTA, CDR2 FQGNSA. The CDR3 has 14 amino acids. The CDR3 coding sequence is TGTGCCAGCAGATTGACAGCAACTAATGAAAAACTGTTTTTT. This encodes CASRLTATNEKLFF.

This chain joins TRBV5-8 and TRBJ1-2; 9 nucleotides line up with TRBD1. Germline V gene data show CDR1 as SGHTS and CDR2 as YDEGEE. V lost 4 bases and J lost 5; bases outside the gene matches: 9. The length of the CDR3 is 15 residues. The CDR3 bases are TGTGCCAGCAGCCCCCGGGACAGGGACGCTTATGGCTACACCTTC. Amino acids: CASSPRDRDAYGYTF.